This TCR beta chain was observed in a study of PD-1 blockade in classical Hodgkin lymphoma. Exposure to brentuximab vedotin varied, and each patient had relapsed following autologous stem cell transplantation. Method: immunoSEQ multiplex PCR; TCRdb's copy keeps in-frame clones and lacks some. The sample yields some 28,000 clones, roughly 83% seen once. V was clipped by 5 bases and J by 10 bases, with 12 bases between them. Germline CDR1 is SEHNR and CDR2 is FQNEAQ (reference sequence). This CDR3 is built from 13 residues. This clonotype originated in a human donor with classical Hodgkin lymphoma. V and J are TRBV7-9 and TRBJ1-6; possibly TRBD1 for D (6 bases). Sequencing used peripheral blood mononuclear cells (PBMCs), obtained before the second cycle of nivolumab. The CDR3 DNA follows: TGTGCCAGCAGCCTTCACAGGGAATCACCCCTCCACTTT. Translation gives CASSLHRESPLHF.